Listed below are T cell receptor beta chains from one sample, sequenced in a study of shared clonotypes between healthy human individuals. The method was immunoSEQ multiplex PCR; TCRdb's version includes in-frame clones alone and lacks a portion of them. The sample gives about 2.1 million clones, around 93% of which show up once; about 1.7% is in the top ten. Source material: naive CD8+ T cells from PBMCs. The receptors originated from a man between 18 and 29 years old in good health. Some clones in this sample may be carry-over from other donors' samples. Both conserved end residues are part of each CDR3. Each record gives: D gene, V gene, clone size, J gene, CDR3 DNA, CDR3 protein. The D gene is left open where the match is weak. Only part of the rows carry a size: once, few, many, or a class if the clone is expanded.

TRBD2,TRBV27,NA,TRBJ2-7,TGTGCCCGGGGAGCGGGAGTAAATTGCGAGCAGTACTTC,CARGAGVNCEQYF
NA,TRBV7-9,NA,TRBJ2-7,TGTGCCAGCAGCGCCCGGGACACGTCCTACGAGCAGTACTTC,CASSARDTSYEQYF
NA,TRBV28,NA,TRBJ1-5,TGTGCCAGCAGCCTTCCCCGAAGACAGGGCAATCAGCCCCAGCATTTT,CASSLPRRQGNQPQHF
NA,TRBV2,NA,TRBJ2-1,TGTGCCAGCAGTGGGTCGGCTCGAAGCTCCTACAATGAGCAGTTCTTC,CASSGSARSSYNEQFF
TRBD1,TRBV27,once,TRBJ2-6,TGTGCCAGCAGTTTATCATTCGGGACAGGGGCTGGGGCCAACGTCCTGACTTTC,CASSLSFGTGAGANVLTF
NA,TRBV9,NA,TRBJ2-2,TGTGCCAGCAGCCCCCCGGCGGGCACCGGGGAGCTGTTTTTT,CASSPPAGTGELFF
TRBD2,TRBV2,NA,TRBJ2-1,TGTGCCACAGAAGGGGGACTAGCGGTAAATGAGCAGTTCTTC,CATEGGLAVNEQFF
TRBD2,TRBV9,NA,TRBJ2-7,TGTGCCAGCAGCCCGGAACTAGCGGGCTCCTACGAGCAGTACTTC,CASSPELAGSYEQYF
NA,TRBV4-3,NA,TRBJ1-2,TGCGCCAGCAGACATAATCCCACGGACTACTATGGCTACACCTTC,CASRHNPTDYYGYTF
TRBD1,TRBV27,NA,TRBJ1-4,TGTGCCAGCAGTCAAGGGACAGGGGGTAGGGAAAAACTGTTTTTT,CASSQGTGGREKLFF
TRBD1,TRBV7-2,NA,TRBJ2-7,TGTGCCAGCAGCGAAAACAGGGGCTCCTACGAGCAGTACTTC,CASSENRGSYEQYF
NA,TRBV9,NA,TRBJ1-4,TGTGCCAGCAGCTCCGCGGCCGGGGCTAATGAAAAACTGTTTTTT,CASSSAAGANEKLFF
TRBD2,TRBV29-1,NA,TRBJ2-2,TGCAGCGTTGGCCGTACTAGCGGAAACACCGGGGAGCTGTTTTTT,CSVGRTSGNTGELFF
NA,TRBV9,NA,TRBJ2-1,TGTGCCAGCAGCGTTCATTACAAAACGAGCTCCTACAATGAGCAGTTCTTC,CASSVHYKTSSYNEQFF
NA,TRBV11-2,NA,TRBJ2-2,TGTGCCAGCAGCTTAGATCCGGGAGACCCCGGGGAGCTGTTTTTT,CASSLDPGDPGELFF
NA,TRBV28,NA,TRBJ2-5,TGTGCCAGCAGTTTTAACTATCAAGAGACCCAGTACTTC,CASSFNYQETQYF
TRBD2,TRBV2,NA,TRBJ2-3,TGTGCCAGCAGCGAGGCGGACCACATGGGGGGGGATACGCAGTATTTT,CASSEADHMGGDTQYF
NA,TRBV29-1,NA,TRBJ1-2,TGCAGCGTTGACGAGTTTCTTGGCTACACCTTC,CSVDEFLGYTF
NA,TRBV4-1,NA,TRBJ2-2,TGCGCCAGCAGCCAAGATAGAACGGGAAGGCAGGAGCTGTTTTTT,CASSQDRTGRQELFF
NA,TRBV11-2,NA,TRBJ2-7,TGTGCCAGCAGCCGTGGTCCTGTCTACGAGCAGTACTTC,CASSRGPVYEQYF
NA,TRBV2,once,TRBJ2-7,TGTGCCAGCAGGGGCAGAACCTACGAGCAGTACTTC,CASRGRTYEQYF
TRBD1,TRBV4-1,NA,TRBJ2-7,TGCGCCAGCAGCCACCCAGGACAGGGGCGCTACGAGCAGTACTTC,CASSHPGQGRYEQYF
NA,TRBV27,NA,TRBJ2-7,TGTGCCAGCAGTTTAGCGTCAGGGAACGAGCAGTACTTC,CASSLASGNEQYF
TRBD1,TRBV7-9,NA,TRBJ1-1,TGTGCCAGCAGCCCCCCCGGGACAGGGGGCACTGAAGCTTTCTTT,CASSPPGTGGTEAFF
TRBD2,TRBV5-1,NA,TRBJ2-7,TGCGCCAGCAGCCACTTTAGACAGAGTTGCGGGAGGTGCCACGAGCAGTACTTC,CASSHFRQSCGRCHEQYF
TRBD2,TRBV29-1,once,TRBJ2-1,TGCAGCTCACGGGGGGCTAGCGGGTACAATGAGCAGTTCTTC,CSSRGASGYNEQFF
NA,TRBV6-1,NA,TRBJ1-2,TGTGCCAGCAGTGAGAGGTTTGCAGGGGCTAACTATGGCTACACCTTC,CASSERFAGANYGYTF
TRBD2,TRBV7-3,NA,TRBJ2-1,TGTGCCAGCAGCTCTGTAGCGGGGTCCAATGAGCAGTTCTTC,CASSSVAGSNEQFF
NA,TRBV4-2,NA,TRBJ2-1,TGTGCCAGCAGCAAAAGGGGTGAGCAGTTCTTC,CASSKRGEQFF
NA,TRBV7-2,NA,TRBJ2-5,TGTGCCAGCAGCCCCGGGGGTCGGTCTCAGATGACCCAGTACTTC,CASSPGGRSQMTQYF
NA,TRBV7-9,NA,TRBJ2-7,TGTGCCAGCAGTACGATAGCGGAAGTCGCCTACGAGCAGTACTTC,CASSTIAEVAYEQYF
NA,TRBV28,NA,TRBJ1-1,TGTGCCAGCAGCGGGTTGGGAGACACTGAAGCTTTCTTT,CASSGLGDTEAFF
NA,TRBV7-3,NA,TRBJ2-1,TGTGCCAGCAGCTTAACGTCGGTTAATGAGCAGTTCTTC,CASSLTSVNEQFF
NA,TRBV7-9,NA,TRBJ2-3,TGTGCCAGCAGCCCCCGAATCGGACGCGGCACAGATACGCAGTATTTT,CASSPRIGRGTDTQYF
NA,TRBV5-1,NA,TRBJ2-1,TGCGCCAGCAGCTTGGAGGTGCATAGCTCCTACAATGAGCAGTTCTTC,CASSLEVHSSYNEQFF
NA,TRBV27,NA,TRBJ2-1,TGTGCCAGCAGTTTATTAGCAGGGGTGGCCGAGCAGTTCTTC,CASSLLAGVAEQFF
NA,TRBV6-6,NA,TRBJ2-7,TGTGCCAGCAGTTACTCGGAAGAGCAGTACTTC,CASSYSEEQYF
NA,TRBV28,NA,TRBJ2-1,TGTGCCAGCAGCTTTGGGACCTACAATGAGCAGTTCTTC,CASSFGTYNEQFF
NA,TRBV10-3,NA,TRBJ1-3,TGTGCCATCAGTGAGTCGGAGGGGGGCTCTGGAAACACCATATATTTT,CAISESEGGSGNTIYF
NA,TRBV5-1,NA,TRBJ2-7,TGCGCCAGCAGCCGTGATTTTGACCAGCAGTACTTC,CASSRDFDQQYF
NA,TRBV7-9,NA,TRBJ2-7,TGTGCCAGCAGCCAAGATGATAGGCTAGCGAAAACGCACGAGCAGTACTTC,CASSQDDRLAKTHEQYF
NA,TRBV9,NA,TRBJ2-3,TGTGCCAGCAGCGACGGGACATGGACAGATACGCAGTATTTT,CASSDGTWTDTQYF
NA,TRBV9,NA,TRBJ2-2,TGTGCCAGCAGCCATCCCACCGGGGGCGCCTTGGACACCGGGGAGCTGTTTTTT,CASSHPTGGALDTGELFF
NA,TRBV6-1,NA,TRBJ2-5,TGTGCCAGCAGGAAGGACTACATCCTCCAAGAGACCCAGTACTTC,CASRKDYILQETQYF
TRBD2,TRBV9,NA,TRBJ2-1,TGTGCCAGCAGCGTAGTTGGAACGGGACTAGCAACCAATGAGCAGTTCTTC,CASSVVGTGLATNEQFF
TRBD1,TRBV27,NA,TRBJ2-3,TGTGCCAGCAGTATCGGGACAGGGCTCACTGATACGCAGTATTTT,CASSIGTGLTDTQYF
NA,TRBV27,once,TRBJ2-7,TGTGCCACCCCCCCCGAGCAGTACTTC,CATPPEQYF
NA,TRBV7-3,NA,TRBJ2-1,TGTGCCAGCAGCTCGGATTGGACCAGTGAGCAGTTCTTC,CASSSDWTSEQFF
TRBD1,TRBV12-5,NA,TRBJ2-3,TGTGCTAGTGGTTTGACAGGGGCGCCCACAGATACGCAGTATTTT,CASGLTGAPTDTQYF
NA,TRBV7-9,once,TRBJ2-7,TGTGCCAGCAGCTTTTTCGGGTTTTCCTACGAGCAGTACTTC,CASSFFGFSYEQYF
NA,TRBV18,NA,TRBJ2-5,TGTGCCAGCTCACCGGAGGGGGCGGAGACCCAGTACTTC,CASSPEGAETQYF
NA,TRBV21-1,NA,TRBJ2-2,TGTGCCAGCAGTGCCGAAAGCGGGGAGCTGTTTTTT,CASSAESGELFF
NA,TRBV14,NA,TRBJ2-3,TGTGCCAGCAGCCAGGATCGAGGGAGAACAGATACGCAGTATTTT,CASSQDRGRTDTQYF
NA,TRBV4-1,NA,TRBJ2-7,TGCGCCAGCAGCGAGGACAGACCCTACGAGCAGTACTTC,CASSEDRPYEQYF
TRBD1,TRBV14,NA,TRBJ1-2,TGTGCCAGCAGCCATGGAGTTTGGGACAGGGTCCGAGGCTACACCTTC,CASSHGVWDRVRGYTF
TRBD2,TRBV27,NA,TRBJ2-3,TGTGCCAGCAGTTTATTTACTAGCGGAACTAGCACAGATACGCAGTATTTT,CASSLFTSGTSTDTQYF
NA,TRBV13,NA,TRBJ1-1,TGTGCCAGCAGCTCCCTTAAGCCCCTAAGCGCCATGAACACTGAAGCTTTCTTT,CASSSLKPLSAMNTEAFF
NA,TRBV6-1,NA,TRBJ1-5,TGTGCCAGCAGTGCCCTCAGGAGGGGAAACAATCAGCCCCAGCATTTT,CASSALRRGNNQPQHF
NA,TRBV4-3,NA,TRBJ2-1,TGCGCCAGCAGCCAGGGGTGGTCAGTACGGGAGCAGTTCTTC,CASSQGWSVREQFF
NA,TRBV7-9,NA,TRBJ2-7,TGTGCCAGCAGCTTACTAACCCCCAGGGCTGGGGAGAGCTACGAGCAGTACTTC,CASSLLTPRAGESYEQYF